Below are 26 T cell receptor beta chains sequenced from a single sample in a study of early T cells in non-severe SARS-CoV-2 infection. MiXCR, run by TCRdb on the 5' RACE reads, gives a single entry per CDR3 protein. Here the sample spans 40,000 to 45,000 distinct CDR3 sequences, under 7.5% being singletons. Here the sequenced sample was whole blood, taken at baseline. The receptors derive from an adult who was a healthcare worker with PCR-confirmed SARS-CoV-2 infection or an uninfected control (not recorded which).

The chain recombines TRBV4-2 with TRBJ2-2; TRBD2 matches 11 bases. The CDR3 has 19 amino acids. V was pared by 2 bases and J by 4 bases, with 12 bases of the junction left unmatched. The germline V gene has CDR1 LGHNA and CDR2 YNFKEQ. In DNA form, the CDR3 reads TGTGCCAGCAGCCAAAGGAAACTAGCGGGAGCGGGGACCACCGGGGAGCTGTTTTTT. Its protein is CASSQRKLAGAGTTGELFF.

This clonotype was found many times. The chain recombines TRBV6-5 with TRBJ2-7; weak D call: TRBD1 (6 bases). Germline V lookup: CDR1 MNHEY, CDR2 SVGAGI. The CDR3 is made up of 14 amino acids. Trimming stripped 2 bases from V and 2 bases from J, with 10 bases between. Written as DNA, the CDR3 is TGTGCCAGCAGTTACGCGGACAGTGCCTACGAGCAGTACTTC. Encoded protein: CASSYADSAYEQYF.

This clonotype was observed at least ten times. CDR3 nucleotides: TGTGCCAGCAGCAAAGTATCGAGCATAGGCGCAGATACGCAGTATTTT. It yields the protein CASSKVSSIGADTQYF. The chain is built from TRBV21-1 and TRBJ2-3. TRBV21-1 is termed a pseudogene. This CDR3 is built from 16 residues.

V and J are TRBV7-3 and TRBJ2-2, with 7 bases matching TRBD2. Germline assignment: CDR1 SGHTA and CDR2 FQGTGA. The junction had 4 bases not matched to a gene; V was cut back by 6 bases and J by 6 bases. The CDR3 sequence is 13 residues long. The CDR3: CASSRSGPGELFF. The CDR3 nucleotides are TGTGCCAGCAGTCGTAGCGGGCCCGGGGAGCTGTTTTTT.

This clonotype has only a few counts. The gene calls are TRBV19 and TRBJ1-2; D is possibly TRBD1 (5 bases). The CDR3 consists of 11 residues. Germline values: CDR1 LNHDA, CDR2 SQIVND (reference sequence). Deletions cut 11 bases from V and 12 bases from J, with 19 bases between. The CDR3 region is CAGSSGALDTF. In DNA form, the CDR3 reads TGTGCCGGATCCTCTGGGGCCCTGGACACCTTC.

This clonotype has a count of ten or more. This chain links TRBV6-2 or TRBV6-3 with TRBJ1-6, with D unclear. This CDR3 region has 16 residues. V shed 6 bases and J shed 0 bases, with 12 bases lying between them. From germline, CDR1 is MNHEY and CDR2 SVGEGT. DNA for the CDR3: TGTGCCAGCAGACCCGACGGGAGCTCCTATAATTCACCCCTCCACTTT. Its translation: CASRPDGSSYNSPLHF.

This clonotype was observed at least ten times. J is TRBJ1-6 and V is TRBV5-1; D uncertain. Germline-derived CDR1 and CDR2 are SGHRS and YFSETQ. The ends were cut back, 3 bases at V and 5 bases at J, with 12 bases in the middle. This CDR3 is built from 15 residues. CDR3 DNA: TGCGCCAGCAGCTCCTCGGACCGGCATAATTCACCCCTCCACTTT. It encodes CASSSSDRHNSPLHF.

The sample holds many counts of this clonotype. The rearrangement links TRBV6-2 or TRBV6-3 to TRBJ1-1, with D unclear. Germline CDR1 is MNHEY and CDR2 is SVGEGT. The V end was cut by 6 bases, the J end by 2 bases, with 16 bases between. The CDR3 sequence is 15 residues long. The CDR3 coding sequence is TGTGCCAGCAGACCCAGCGGGCAGCTAAACACTGAAGCTTTCTTT. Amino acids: CASRPSGQLNTEAFF.

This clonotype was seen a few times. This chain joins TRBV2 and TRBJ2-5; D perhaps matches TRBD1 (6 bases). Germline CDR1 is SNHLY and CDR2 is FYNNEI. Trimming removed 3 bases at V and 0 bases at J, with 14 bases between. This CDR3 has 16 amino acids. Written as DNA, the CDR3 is TGTGCCAGCAGTGATCTGACAGGAACCTACCAAGAGACCCAGTACTTC. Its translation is CASSDLTGTYQETQYF.

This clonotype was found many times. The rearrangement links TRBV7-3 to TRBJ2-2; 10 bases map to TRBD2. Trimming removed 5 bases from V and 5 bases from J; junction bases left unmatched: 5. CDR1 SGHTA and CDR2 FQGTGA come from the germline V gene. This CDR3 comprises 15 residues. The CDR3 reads CASSAGLAVTGELFF. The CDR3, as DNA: TGTGCCAGCAGCGCCGGACTAGCGGTAACCGGGGAGCTGTTTTTT.

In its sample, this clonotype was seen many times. CDR3 sequence (DNA): TGTGCCAGCAGTATAATCCACAATGAGCAGTTCTTC. It is translated as CASSIIHNEQFF. The chain carries TRBV12-3 or TRBV12-4 and TRBJ2-1; D not certain. CDR3 length equals 12 residues. V was cut by 5 bases and J by 5 bases, with 7 bases left in between.

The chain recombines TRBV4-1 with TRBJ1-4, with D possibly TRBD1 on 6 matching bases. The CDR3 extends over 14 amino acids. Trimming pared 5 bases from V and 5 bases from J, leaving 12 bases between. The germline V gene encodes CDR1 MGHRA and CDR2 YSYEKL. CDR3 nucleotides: TGCGCCAGCAGCGTCGGACAGATCAATGAAAAACTGTTTTTT. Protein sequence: CASSVGQINEKLFF.

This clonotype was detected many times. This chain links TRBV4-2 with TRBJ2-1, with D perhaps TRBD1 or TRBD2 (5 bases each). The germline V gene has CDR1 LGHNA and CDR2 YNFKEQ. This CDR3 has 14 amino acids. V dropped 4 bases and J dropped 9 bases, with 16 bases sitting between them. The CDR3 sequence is CASSPPGSPVEQFF. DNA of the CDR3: TGTGCCAGCAGCCCCCCAGGGAGCCCCGTTGAGCAGTTCTTC.

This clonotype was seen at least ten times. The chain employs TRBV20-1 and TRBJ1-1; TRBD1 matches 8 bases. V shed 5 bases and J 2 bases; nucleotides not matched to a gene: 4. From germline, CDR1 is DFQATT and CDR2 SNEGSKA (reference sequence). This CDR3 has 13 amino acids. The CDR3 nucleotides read TGCAGTGCTGAGACAGGGGATAACACTGAAGCTTTCTTT. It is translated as CSAETGDNTEAFF.

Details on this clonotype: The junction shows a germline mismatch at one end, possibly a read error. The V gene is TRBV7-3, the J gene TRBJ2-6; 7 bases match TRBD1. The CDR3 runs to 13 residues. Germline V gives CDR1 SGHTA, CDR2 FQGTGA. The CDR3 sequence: CASSLGTAGNPSF. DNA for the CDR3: TGTGCCAGCAGCTTAGGGACAGCCGGTAATCCTTCTTTC.

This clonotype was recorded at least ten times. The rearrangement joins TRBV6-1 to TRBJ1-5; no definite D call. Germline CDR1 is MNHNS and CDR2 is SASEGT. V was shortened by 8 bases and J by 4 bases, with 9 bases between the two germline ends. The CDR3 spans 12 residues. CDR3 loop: CASGVSNQPQHF. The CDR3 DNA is TGTGCCAGCGGGGTCTCGAATCAGCCCCAGCATTTT.

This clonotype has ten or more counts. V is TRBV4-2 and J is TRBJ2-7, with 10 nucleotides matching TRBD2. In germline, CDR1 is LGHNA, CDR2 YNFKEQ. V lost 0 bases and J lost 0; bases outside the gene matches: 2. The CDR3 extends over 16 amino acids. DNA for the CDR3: TGTGCCAGCAGCCAAGAGACTAGCGGGTACTCCTACGAGCAGTACTTC. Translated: CASSQETSGYSYEQYF.

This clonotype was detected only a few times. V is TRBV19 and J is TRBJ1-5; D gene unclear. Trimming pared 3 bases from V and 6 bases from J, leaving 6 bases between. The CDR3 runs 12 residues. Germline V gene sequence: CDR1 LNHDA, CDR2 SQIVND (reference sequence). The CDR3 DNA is TGTGCCAGTAGTATGGTGGCTCAGCCCCAGCATTTT. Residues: CASSMVAQPQHF.

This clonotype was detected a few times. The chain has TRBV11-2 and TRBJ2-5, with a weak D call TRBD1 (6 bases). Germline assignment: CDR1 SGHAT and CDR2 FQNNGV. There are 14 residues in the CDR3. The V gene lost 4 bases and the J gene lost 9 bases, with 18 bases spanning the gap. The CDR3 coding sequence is TGTGCCAGCAGCTCGTCCCGGGACATGGGATCCCAGTACTTC. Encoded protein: CASSSSRDMGSQYF.

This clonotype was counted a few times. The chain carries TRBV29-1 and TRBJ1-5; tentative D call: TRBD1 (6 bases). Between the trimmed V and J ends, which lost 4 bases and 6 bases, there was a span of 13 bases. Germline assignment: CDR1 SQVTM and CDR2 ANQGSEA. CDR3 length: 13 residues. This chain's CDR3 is CSVGDQGPQPQHF. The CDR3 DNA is TGCAGCGTTGGTGATCAGGGGCCTCAGCCCCAGCATTTT.

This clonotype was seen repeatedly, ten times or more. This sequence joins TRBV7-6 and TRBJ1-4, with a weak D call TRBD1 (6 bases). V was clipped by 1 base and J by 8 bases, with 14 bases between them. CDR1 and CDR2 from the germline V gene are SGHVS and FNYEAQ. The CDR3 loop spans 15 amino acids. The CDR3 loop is CASSLETGRGEKLFF. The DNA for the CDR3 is TGTGCCAGCAGCTTAGAAACAGGGAGAGGCGAAAAACTGTTTTTT.

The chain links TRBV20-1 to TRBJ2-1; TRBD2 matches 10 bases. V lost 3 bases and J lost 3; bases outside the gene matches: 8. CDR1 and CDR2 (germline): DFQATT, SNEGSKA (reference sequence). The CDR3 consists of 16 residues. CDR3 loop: CSASPLAGESYNEQFF. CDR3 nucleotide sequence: TGCAGTGCTAGTCCCCTAGCGGGAGAAAGCTACAATGAGCAGTTCTTC.

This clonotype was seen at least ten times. CDR3 in DNA: TGTGCCAGCAGCCCCAATCCTTGGACTAGCGGGGGGGAGACCCAGTACTTC. Protein sequence: CASSPNPWTSGGETQYF. The chain links TRBV7-6 to TRBJ2-5; 14 bases match TRBD2. The germline V gene encodes CDR1 SGHVS and CDR2 FNYEAQ. Unmatched junction bases numbered 10, after V lost 5 bases and J lost 5 bases. The CDR3 runs to 17 residues.

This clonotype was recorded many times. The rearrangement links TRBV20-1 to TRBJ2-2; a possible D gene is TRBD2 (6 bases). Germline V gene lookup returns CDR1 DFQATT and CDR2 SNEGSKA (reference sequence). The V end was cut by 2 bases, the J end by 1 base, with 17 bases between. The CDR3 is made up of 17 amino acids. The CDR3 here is CSARPDGEVLNTGELFF. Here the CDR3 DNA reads TGCAGTGCTAGACCCGACGGGGAGGTACTGAACACCGGGGAGCTGTTTTTT.

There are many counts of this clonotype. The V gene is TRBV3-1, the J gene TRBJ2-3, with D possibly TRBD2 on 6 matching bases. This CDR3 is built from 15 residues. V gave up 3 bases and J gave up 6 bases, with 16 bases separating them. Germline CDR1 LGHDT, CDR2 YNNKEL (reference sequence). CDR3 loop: CASSHRGTLNDTQYF. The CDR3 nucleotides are TGTGCCAGCAGCCATCGCGGGACTCTCAATGATACGCAGTATTTT.

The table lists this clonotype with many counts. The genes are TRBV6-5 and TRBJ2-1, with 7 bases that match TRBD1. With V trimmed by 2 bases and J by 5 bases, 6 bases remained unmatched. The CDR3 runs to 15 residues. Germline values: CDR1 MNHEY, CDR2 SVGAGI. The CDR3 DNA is TGTGCCAGCAGTTACACATCCGGGACAGACAATGAGCAGTTCTTC. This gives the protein CASSYTSGTDNEQFF.